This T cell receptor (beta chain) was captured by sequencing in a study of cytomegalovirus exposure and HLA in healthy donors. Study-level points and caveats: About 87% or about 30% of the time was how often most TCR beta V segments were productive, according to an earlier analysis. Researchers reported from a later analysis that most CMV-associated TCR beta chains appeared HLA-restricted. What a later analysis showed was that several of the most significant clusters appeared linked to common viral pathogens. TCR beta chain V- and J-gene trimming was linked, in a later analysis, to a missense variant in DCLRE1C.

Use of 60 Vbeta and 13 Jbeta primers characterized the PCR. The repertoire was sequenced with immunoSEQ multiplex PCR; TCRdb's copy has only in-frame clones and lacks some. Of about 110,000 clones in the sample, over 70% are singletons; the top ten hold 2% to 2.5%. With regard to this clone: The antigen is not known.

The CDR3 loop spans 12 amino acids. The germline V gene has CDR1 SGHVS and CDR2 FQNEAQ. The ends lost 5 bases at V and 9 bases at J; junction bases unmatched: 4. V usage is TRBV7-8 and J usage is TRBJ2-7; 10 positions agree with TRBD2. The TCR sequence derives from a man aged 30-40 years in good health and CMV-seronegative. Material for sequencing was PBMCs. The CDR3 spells CASSRTSGRQYF. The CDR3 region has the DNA TGTGCCAGCAGCAGGACTAGCGGACGGCAGTACTTC.